This TCR beta chain was sequenced during a study of blood T cell repertoires in COVID-19. Across the study: Researchers got acute and convalescent COVID-19 samples from the United States, Italy and Spain. PBMCs, B-cell-depleted T cells, or T cells were the source of the cDNA or gDNA that made up the material.

From germline, CDR1 is SNHLY and CDR2 FYNNEI. CDR3 size: 14 residues. After removal of 3 bases from V and 3 bases from J, the junction contained 1 base not matched to a gene. In the authors' workflow: From reference gene primer amplification, estimates of nucleated cell counts were derived. Repertoires were generated with immunoSEQ multiplex PCR, while TCRdb's copy carries only in-frame clones and drops some. Clonal size and the V and J genes are those of that table, whereas D and trimming came from the DNA. The sample records 200,000 to 250,000 clones, about three quarters being singletons. Sequencing was performed on peripheral blood. This TCR was sampled from a woman aged 70-85 years with acute or convalescent COVID-19. This sequence joins TRBV2 and TRBJ2-3, with 9 bases aligning to TRBD2. The CDR3 loop is CASSEGLATDTQYF. CDR3 coding DNA: TGTGCCAGCAGTGAGGGACTAGCAACAGATACGCAGTATTTT.